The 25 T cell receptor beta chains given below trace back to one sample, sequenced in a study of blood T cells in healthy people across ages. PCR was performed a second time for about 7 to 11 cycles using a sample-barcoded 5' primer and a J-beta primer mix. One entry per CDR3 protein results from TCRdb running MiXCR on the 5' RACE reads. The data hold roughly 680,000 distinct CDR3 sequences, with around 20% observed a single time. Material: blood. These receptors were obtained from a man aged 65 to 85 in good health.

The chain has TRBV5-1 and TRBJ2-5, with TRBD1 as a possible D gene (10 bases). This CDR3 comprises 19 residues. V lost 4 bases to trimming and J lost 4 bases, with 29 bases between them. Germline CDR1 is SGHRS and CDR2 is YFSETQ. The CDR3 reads CASSPRQGAWLAGRETQYF. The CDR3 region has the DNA TGCGCCAGCAGCCCCAGACAGGGGGCCTGGCTAGCGGGAAGAGAGACCCAGTACTTC. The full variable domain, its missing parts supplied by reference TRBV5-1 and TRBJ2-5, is KAGVTQTPRYLIKTRGQQVTLSCSPISGHRSVSWYQQTPGQGLQFLFEYFSETQRNKGNFPGRFSGRQFSNSRSEMNVSTLELGDSALYLCASSPRQGAWLAGRETQYFGPGTRLLVL.

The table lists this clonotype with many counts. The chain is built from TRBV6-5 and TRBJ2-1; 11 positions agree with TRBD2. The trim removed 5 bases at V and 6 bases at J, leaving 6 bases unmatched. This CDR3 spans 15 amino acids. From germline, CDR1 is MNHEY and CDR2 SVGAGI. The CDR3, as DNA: TGTGCCAGCAGTCGCGGGACTAGCGGAACCAATGAGCAGTTCTTC. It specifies CASSRGTSGTNEQFF.

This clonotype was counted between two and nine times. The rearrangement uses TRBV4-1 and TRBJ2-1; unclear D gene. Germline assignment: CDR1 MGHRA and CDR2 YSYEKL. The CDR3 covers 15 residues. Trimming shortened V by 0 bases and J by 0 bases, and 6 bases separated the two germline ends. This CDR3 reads CASSQDGTSYNEQFF. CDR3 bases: TGCGCCAGCAGCCAAGATGGAACCTCCTACAATGAGCAGTTCTTC.

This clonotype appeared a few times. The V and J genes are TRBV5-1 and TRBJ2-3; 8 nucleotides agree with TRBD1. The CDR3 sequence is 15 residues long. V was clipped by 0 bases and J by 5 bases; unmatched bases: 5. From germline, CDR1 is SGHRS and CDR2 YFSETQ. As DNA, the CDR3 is TGCGCCAGCAGCTTGGATGACAGGGGCGGAGATACGCAGTATTTT. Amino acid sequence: CASSLDDRGGDTQYF.

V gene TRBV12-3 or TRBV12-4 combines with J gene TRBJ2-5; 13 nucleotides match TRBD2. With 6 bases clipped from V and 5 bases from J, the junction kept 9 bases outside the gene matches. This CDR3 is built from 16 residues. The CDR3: CASSTLGTSGKETQYF. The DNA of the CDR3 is TGTGCCAGCAGCACACTAGGGACTAGCGGGAAGGAGACCCAGTACTTC.

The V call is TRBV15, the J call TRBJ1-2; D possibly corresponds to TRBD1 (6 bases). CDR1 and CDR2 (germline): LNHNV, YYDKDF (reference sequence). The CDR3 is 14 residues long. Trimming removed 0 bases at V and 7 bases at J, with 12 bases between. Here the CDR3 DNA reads TGTGCCACCAGCAGAGATCCGGGGGGCCTTGGCTACACCTTC. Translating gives CATSRDPGGLGYTF.

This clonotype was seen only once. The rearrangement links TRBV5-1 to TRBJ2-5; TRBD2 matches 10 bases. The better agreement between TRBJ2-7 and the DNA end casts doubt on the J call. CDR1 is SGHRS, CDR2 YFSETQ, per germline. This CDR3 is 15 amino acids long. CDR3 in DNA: TGCGCCAGCAGCTCAACCTCTAGCGGGAGTTACGAGCAGTACTTC. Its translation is CASSSTSSGSYEQYF.

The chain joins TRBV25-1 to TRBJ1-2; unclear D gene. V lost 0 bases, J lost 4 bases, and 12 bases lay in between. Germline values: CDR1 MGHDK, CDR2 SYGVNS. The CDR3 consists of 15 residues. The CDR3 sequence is CASSEYKVVGYGYTF. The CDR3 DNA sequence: TGTGCCAGCAGTGAATATAAGGTTGTTGGCTATGGCTACACCTTC.

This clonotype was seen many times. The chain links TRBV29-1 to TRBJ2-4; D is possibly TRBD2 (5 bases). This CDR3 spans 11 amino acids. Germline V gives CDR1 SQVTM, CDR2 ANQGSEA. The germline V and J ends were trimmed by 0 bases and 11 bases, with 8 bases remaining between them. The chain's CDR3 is CSVEDRGVQYF. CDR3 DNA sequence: TGCAGCGTTGAAGATCGGGGTGTTCAGTACTTC.

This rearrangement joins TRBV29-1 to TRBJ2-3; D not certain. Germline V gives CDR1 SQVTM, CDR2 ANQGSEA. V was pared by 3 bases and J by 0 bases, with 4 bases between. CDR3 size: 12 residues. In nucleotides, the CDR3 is TGCAGCGTTGAGTTGAGCACAGATACGCAGTATTTT. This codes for CSVELSTDTQYF.

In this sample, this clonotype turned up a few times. CDR3 sequence (DNA): TGTGCCAGCAAGTCGACGACCTACGAGCAGTACTTC. Translation: CASKSTTYEQYF. V usage is TRBV6-1 and J usage is TRBJ2-7; no clear D. Germline V CDR1 and CDR2: MNHNS, SASEGT. The CDR3 is made up of 12 amino acids. With 7 bases removed from V and 2 bases from J, the gap between germline ends came to 9 bases.

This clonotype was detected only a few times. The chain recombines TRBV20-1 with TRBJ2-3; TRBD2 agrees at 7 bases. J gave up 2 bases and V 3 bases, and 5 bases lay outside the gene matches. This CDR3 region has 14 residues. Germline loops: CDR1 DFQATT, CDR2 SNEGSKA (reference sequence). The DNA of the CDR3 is TGCAGTGCTAGTATGGGAGGGACCACAGATACGCAGTATTTT. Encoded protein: CSASMGGTTDTQYF.

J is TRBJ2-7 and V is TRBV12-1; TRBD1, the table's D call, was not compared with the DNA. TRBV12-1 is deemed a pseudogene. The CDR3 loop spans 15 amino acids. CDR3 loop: CASSFNSGGVYEQYF. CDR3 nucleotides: TGTGCCAGCAGCTTTAATTCAGGGGGAGTATACGAGCAGTACTTC.

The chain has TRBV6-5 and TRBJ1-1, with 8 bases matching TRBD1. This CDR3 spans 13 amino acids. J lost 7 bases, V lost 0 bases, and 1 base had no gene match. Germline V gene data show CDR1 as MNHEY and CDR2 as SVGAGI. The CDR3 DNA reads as TGTGCCAGCAGTTACTCGACAGGGGTTGAAGCTTTCTTT. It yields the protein CASSYSTGVEAFF.

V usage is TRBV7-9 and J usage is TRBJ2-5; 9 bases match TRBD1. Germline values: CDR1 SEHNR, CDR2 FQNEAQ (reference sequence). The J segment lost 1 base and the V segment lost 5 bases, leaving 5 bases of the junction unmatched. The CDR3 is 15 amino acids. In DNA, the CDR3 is TGTGCCAGCAGCGCCGACAGGGGGGTCCAAGAGACCCAGTACTTC. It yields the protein CASSADRGVQETQYF. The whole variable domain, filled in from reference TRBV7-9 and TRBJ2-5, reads DTGVSQNPRHKITKRGQNVTFRCDPISEHNRLYWYRQTLGQGPEFLTYFQNEAQLEKSRLLSDRFSAERPKGSFSTLEIQRTEQGDSAMYLCASSADRGVQETQYFGPGTRLLVL.

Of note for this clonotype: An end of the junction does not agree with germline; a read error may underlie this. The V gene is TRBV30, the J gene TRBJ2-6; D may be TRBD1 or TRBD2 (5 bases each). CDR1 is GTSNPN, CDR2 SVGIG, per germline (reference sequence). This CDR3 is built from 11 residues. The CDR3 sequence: CACYGADVLTF. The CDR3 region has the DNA TGTGCCTGTTACGGGGCCGACGTCCTGACTTTC.

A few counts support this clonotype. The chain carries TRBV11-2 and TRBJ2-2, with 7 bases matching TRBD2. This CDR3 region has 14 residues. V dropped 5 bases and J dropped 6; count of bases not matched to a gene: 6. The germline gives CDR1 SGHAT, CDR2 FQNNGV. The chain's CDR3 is CASSPGGVAGELFF. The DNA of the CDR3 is TGTGCCAGCAGCCCTGGGGGGGTGGCCGGGGAGCTGTTTTTT. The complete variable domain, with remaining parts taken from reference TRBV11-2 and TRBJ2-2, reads EAGVAQSPRYKIIEKRQSVAFWCNPISGHATLYWYQQILGQGPKLLIQFQNNGVVDDSQLPKDRFSAERLKGVDSTLKIQPAKLEDSAVYLCASSPGGVAGELFFGEGSRLTVL.

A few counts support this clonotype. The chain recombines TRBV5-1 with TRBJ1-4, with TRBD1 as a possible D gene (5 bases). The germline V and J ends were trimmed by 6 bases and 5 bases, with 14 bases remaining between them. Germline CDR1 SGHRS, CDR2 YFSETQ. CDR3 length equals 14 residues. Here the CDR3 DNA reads TGCGCCAGCAACTACCAGGGAGGGAATGAAAAACTGTTTTTT. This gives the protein CASNYQGGNEKLFF.

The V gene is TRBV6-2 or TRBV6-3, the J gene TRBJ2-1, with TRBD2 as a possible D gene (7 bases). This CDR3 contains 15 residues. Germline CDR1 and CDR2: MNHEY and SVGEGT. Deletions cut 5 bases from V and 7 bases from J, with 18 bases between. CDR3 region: CASSREKAGANEQFF. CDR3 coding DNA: TGTGCCAGCAGTCGAGAGAAGGCGGGGGCTAATGAGCAGTTCTTC.

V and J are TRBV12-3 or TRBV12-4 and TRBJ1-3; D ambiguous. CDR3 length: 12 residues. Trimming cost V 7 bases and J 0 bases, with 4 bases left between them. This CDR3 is CASTNSGNTIYF. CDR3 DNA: TGTGCCAGCACTAACTCTGGAAACACCATATATTTT.

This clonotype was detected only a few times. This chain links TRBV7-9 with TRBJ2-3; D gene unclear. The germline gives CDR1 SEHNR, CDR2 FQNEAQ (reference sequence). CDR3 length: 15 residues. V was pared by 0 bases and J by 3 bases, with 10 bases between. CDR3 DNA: TGTGCCAGCAGCTTAGCCTCTTTGGGGACAGATACGCAGTATTTT. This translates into CASSLASLGTDTQYF.

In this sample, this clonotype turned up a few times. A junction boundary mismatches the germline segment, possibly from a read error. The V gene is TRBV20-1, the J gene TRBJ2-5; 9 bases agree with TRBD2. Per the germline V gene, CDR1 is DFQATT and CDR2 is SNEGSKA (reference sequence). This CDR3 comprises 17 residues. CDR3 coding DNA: TGCAGTGCTCCTCAAACGGGACTAGCTACTACTCAAGAGGCCCAGTGCTTC. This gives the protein CSAPQTGLATTQEAQCF.

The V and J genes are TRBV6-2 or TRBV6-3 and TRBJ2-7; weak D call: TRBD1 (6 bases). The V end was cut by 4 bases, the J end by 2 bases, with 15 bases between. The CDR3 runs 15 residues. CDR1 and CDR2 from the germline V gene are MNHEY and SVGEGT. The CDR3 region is CASSSTGYLTYEQYF. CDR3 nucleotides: TGTGCCAGCAGTTCTACAGGGTACTTAACCTACGAGCAGTACTTC.

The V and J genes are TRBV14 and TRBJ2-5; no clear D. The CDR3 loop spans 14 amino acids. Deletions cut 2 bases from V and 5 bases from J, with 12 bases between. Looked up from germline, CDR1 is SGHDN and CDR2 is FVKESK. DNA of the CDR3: TGTGCCAGCAGCCAAAAAGGGAATGGGGAGACCCAGTACTTC. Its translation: CASSQKGNGETQYF.

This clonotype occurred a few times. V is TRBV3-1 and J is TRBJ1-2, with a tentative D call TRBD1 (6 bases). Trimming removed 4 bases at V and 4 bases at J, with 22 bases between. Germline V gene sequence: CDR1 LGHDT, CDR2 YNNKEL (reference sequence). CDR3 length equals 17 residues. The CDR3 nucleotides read TGTGCCAGCAGCCTAAGATCGGGGACAAACAATCCCTATGGCTACACCTTC. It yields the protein CASSLRSGTNNPYGYTF.